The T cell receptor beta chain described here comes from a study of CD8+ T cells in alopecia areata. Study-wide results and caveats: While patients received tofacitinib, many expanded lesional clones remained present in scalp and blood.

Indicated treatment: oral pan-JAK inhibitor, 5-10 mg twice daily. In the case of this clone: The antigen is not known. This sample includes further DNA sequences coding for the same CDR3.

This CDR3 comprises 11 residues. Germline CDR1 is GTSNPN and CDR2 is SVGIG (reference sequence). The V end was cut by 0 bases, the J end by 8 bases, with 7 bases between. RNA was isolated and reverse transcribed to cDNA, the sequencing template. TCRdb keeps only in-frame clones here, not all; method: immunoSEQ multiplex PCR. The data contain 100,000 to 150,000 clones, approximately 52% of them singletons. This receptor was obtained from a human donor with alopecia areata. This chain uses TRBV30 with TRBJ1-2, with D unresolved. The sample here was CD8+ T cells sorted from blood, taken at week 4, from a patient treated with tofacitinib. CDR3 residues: CAWSVLGGYTF. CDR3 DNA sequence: TGTGCCTGGAGTGTACTTGGGGGCTACACCTTC. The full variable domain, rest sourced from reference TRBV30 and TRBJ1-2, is SQTIHQWPATLVQPVGSPLSLECTVEGTSNPNLYWYRQAAGRGLQLLFYSVGIGQISSEVPQNLSASRPQDRQFILSSKKLLLSDSGFYLCAWSVLGGYTFGSGTRLTVV.